A single sample is the source of the 25 T cell receptor beta chains below, sequenced in a study of cytomegalovirus exposure and HLA in healthy donors (dated by TCRdb to about 2017). The receptor library was made with the immunoSEQ multiplex PCR assay. For the multiplex PCR, a mixture combining 60 forward primers for TCR Vbeta segments and 13 reverse primers for TCR Jbeta segments was used. TCRdb obtained this table from immuneACCESS and retained in-frame rearrangements with V and J assigned. These tables miss some clones; where compared with another copy, unresolved V genes account for less than half of the shortfall, and the remainder is unexplained. In this sample the table shows some 150,000 clones, around 80% of which occur a single time. The ten largest make up roughly 2% of the sample. Sequenced sample: PBMCs. The origin of the receptors is a man in his forties in good health and CMV-seronegative.

This clone has only a few counts. An end of the junction does not agree with germline; a read error may underlie this. This chain connects TRBV6-7 to TRBJ2-6; D is possibly TRBD1 (5 bases). TRBV6-7 is classed as an ORF, of uncertain function. The CDR3 is made up of 21 amino acids. The CDR3 is CASSYSRPRVSCLTGANGLTF. The CDR3 region has the DNA TGTGCCAGCAGTTACTCGAGGCCCAGGGTTTCTTGTTTGACTGGGGCCAACGGCCTGACTTTC.

The J gene is TRBJ1-4, the V gene TRBV9; TRBD1 agrees at 9 bases. This CDR3 is 15 amino acids long. From germline, CDR1 is SGDLS and CDR2 YYNGEE. Trimming at V came to 1 base and at J to 6 bases, leaving 4 bases not matched to a gene. CDR3 in amino acids: CASSVRQGEDEKLFF. Here the CDR3 DNA reads TGTGCCAGCAGCGTAAGACAGGGGGAGGATGAAAAACTGTTTTTT.

V gene TRBV7-8 combines with J gene TRBJ2-3, with TRBD1 matching over 9 bases. The ends lost 4 bases at V and 4 bases at J; junction bases unmatched: 9. CDR1 and CDR2 from the germline V gene are SGHVS and FQNEAQ. The CDR3 has 16 residues. CDR3 DNA: TGTGCCAGCAGCTCCTCGGGACAGGGAGTAGCAGATACGCAGTATTTT. This sequence encodes CASSSSGQGVADTQYF.

The chain joins TRBV4-1 to TRBJ1-2; a possible D gene is TRBD1 (6 bases). Germline CDR1 and CDR2: MGHRA and YSYEKL. The CDR3 is 14 residues long. The germline V and J ends were trimmed by 3 bases and 8 bases, with 16 bases remaining between them. CDR3 nucleotide sequence: TGCGCCAGCAGCCAGGGGGGGCAGGGGTCGGGCTACACCTTC. Its protein product is CASSQGGQGSGYTF.

As for this clone: Other DNA sequences in the sample encode the same CDR3. This rearrangement joins TRBV5-1 to TRBJ2-1, with 13 nucleotides matching TRBD2. This CDR3 contains 15 residues. Germline V gene data show CDR1 as SGHRS and CDR2 as YFSETQ. Unmatched junction bases numbered 4, after V lost 4 bases and J lost 6 bases. CDR3 loop: CASSLGLAGPNEQFF. In DNA form, the CDR3 reads TGCGCCAGCAGCCTGGGACTAGCGGGGCCCAATGAGCAGTTCTTC. Drawing the rest from reference TRBV5-1 and TRBJ2-1, the complete variable domain is KAGVTQTPRYLIKTRGQQVTLSCSPISGHRSVSWYQQTPGQGLQFLFEYFSETQRNKGNFPGRFSGRQFSNSRSEMNVSTLELGDSALYLCASSLGLAGPNEQFFGPGTRLTVL.

The chain has TRBV9 and TRBJ2-7; 10 nucleotides line up with TRBD2. The length of the CDR3 is 17 residues. V dropped 0 bases and J dropped 6; count of bases not matched to a gene: 12. Germline V gene lookup returns CDR1 SGDLS and CDR2 YYNGEE. CDR3 DNA: TGTGCCAGCAGCGTAGCTACAGGGGCTAGCGGGAGCTCCGAGCAGTACTTC. Its protein product is CASSVATGASGSSEQYF. Complete variable domain (other parts from reference TRBV9 and TRBJ2-7): DSGVTQTPKHLITATGQRVTLRCSPRSGDLSVYWYQQSLDQGLQFLIQYYNGEERAKGNILERFSAQQFPDLHSELNLSSLELGDSALYFCASSVATGASGSSEQYFGPGTRLTVT.

The J gene is TRBJ2-6, the V gene TRBV4-2; no definite D call. Germline lookup yields CDR1 LGHNA and CDR2 YNFKEQ. Trimming removed 4 bases from V and 1 base from J, with 8 bases in between. The CDR3 is made up of 15 amino acids. The CDR3 sequence is CASSPYSSGANVLTF. The CDR3 region has the DNA TGTGCCAGCAGCCCATACAGTTCTGGGGCCAACGTCCTGACTTTC.

This clone showed up just a few times. Other DNA sequences in the same sample also yield this CDR3. The CDR3 is CAISDPSGGYSNQPQHF. Written as DNA, the CDR3 is TGTGCCATCAGTGACCCCTCGGGAGGTTATAGCAATCAGCCCCAGCATTTT. This chain joins TRBV10-3 and TRBJ1-5; D remains unclear. The V end was cut by 3 bases, the J end by 0 bases, with 15 bases between. CDR3 size: 17 residues. CDR1 is ENHRY, CDR2 SYGVKD, per germline.

This clone appeared once. The genes are TRBV7-2 and TRBJ2-3; TRBD2 aligns across 9 bases. J was trimmed by 0 bases and V by 5 bases; bases with no gene match: 3. The CDR3 covers 15 residues. Per the germline V gene, CDR1 is SGHTA and CDR2 is FQGNSA. CDR3 DNA sequence: TGTGCCAGCAGCGCCGGACTAGCGAGCACAGATACGCAGTATTTT. Translating it yields CASSAGLASTDTQYF.

This rearrangement joins TRBV28 to TRBJ2-5, with D perhaps TRBD2 (6 bases). The CDR3 is made up of 14 amino acids. Germline V gene lookup returns CDR1 MDHEN and CDR2 SYDVKM. The germline V and J ends were trimmed by 1 base and 5 bases, with 11 bases remaining between them. The DNA for the CDR3 is TGTGCCAGCAGTTTATTCCCCAGCGGGGAGACCCAGTACTTC. The encoded protein is CASSLFPSGETQYF. Full variable domain (outside the CDR3, taken from reference TRBV28 and TRBJ2-5): DVKVTQSSRYLVKRTGEKVFLECVQDMDHENMFWYRQDPGLGLRLIYFSYDVKMKEKGDIPEGYSVSREKKERFSLILESASTNQTSMYLCASSLFPSGETQYFGPGTRLLVL.

The chain carries TRBV5-1 and TRBJ2-1, with 10 bases aligning to TRBD2. The CDR3 has 16 residues. Looked up from germline, CDR1 is SGHRS and CDR2 is YFSETQ. Trimming took 2 bases from V and 5 from J; bases not matched to a gene: 7. CDR3 region: CASSFFRTSGHNEQFF. DNA of the CDR3: TGCGCCAGCAGCTTTTTTAGGACTAGCGGACACAATGAGCAGTTCTTC.

The chain recombines TRBV5-5 with TRBJ2-7; 7 nucleotides agree with TRBD1. The V gene end was trimmed by 3 bases and the J gene end by 3 bases; junction bases not matched to a gene: 6. This CDR3 has 14 amino acids. In germline, CDR1 is SGHKS, CDR2 YYEKEE (reference sequence). In DNA form, the CDR3 reads TGTGCCAGCAGCTACAGGGGAGTAGGCTACGAGCAGTACTTC. This sequence encodes CASSYRGVGYEQYF.

The rearrangement uses TRBV6-5 and TRBJ2-5; D gene ambiguous. Germline assignment: CDR1 MNHEY and CDR2 SVGAGI. V lost 6 bases to trimming and J lost 2 bases, with 10 bases between them. This CDR3 has 13 residues. The CDR3 region has the DNA TGTGCCAGCAGCCTTACGCAGCAAGAGACCCAGTACTTC. Translation: CASSLTQQETQYF.

This chain joins TRBV27 and TRBJ2-7; weak D call: TRBD2 (6 bases). The CDR3 extends over 15 amino acids. V was cut by 2 bases and J by 5 bases, with 16 bases left in between. Germline values: CDR1 MNHEY, CDR2 SMNVEV (reference sequence). The CDR3 nucleotides read TGTGCCAGCAGTTTAGGAGGGCCAAAGTACAACGAGCAGTACTTC. Protein: CASSLGGPKYNEQYF.

This sequence joins TRBV7-6 and TRBJ2-5, with D possibly matching TRBD1 (6 bases). Trimming stripped 0 bases from V and 6 bases from J, with 8 bases between. The germline gives CDR1 SGHVS, CDR2 FNYEAQ. The CDR3 totals 13 residues. Here the CDR3 DNA reads TGTGCCAGCAGCTTAGCGGACAGACAGACCCAGTACTTC. The encoded protein is CASSLADRQTQYF. Supplemented by reference TRBV7-6 and TRBJ2-5, the full variable domain reads GAGVSQSPRYKVTKRGQDVALRCDPISGHVSLYWYRQALGQGPEFLTYFNYEAQQDKSGLPNDRFSAERPEGSISTLTIQRTEQRDSAMYRCASSLADRQTQYFGPGTRLLVL.

In its sample, this clone was seen a few times. The chain joins TRBV11-2 to TRBJ2-3, with 10 nucleotides matching TRBD2. The CDR3 is made up of 16 amino acids. CDR1 and CDR2 from the germline V gene are SGHAT and FQNNGV. V dropped 0 bases and J dropped 14; count of bases not matched to a gene: 14. The CDR3 protein is CASSLDLTAGGPKVYF. In DNA form, the CDR3 reads TGTGCCAGCAGCTTAGATCTTACAGCGGGAGGGCCGAAAGTGTATTTT.

This clone turned up a few times. This chain uses TRBV7-8 with TRBJ1-2, with TRBD1 matching 7 bases. The CDR3 is 15 amino acids. In germline, CDR1 is SGHVS, CDR2 FQNEAQ. Trimming cost V 3 bases and J 8 bases; bases outside gene matches: 12. CDR3 DNA sequence: TGTGCCAGCAGCTTTCAAGTCCGACAGGGAAGCGGCTACACCTTC. It codes for CASSFQVRQGSGYTF. Complete variable domain (other parts from reference TRBV7-8 and TRBJ1-2): GAGVSQSPRYKVAKRGQDVALRCDPISGHVSLFWYQQALGQGPEFLTYFQNEAQLDKSGLPSDRFFAERPEGSVSTLKIQRTQQEDSAVYLCASSFQVRQGSGYTFGSGTRLTVV.

V gene TRBV30 combines with J gene TRBJ1-1; 7 bases are shared with TRBD1. The length of the CDR3 is 12 residues. V lost 7 bases to trimming and J lost 0 bases; unmatched junction nucleotides: 2. In germline, CDR1 is GTSNPN, CDR2 SVGIG (reference sequence). CDR3 nucleotides: TGTGCCTTTGACAGGGTGAACACTGAAGCTTTCTTT. This gives the protein CAFDRVNTEAFF. The full variable domain, rest sourced from reference TRBV30 and TRBJ1-1, is SQTIHQWPATLVQPVGSPLSLECTVEGTSNPNLYWYRQAAGRGLQLLFYSVGIGQISSEVPQNLSASRPQDRQFILSSKKLLLSDSGFYLCAFDRVNTEAFFGQGTRLTVV.

This clone was observed once. The V call is TRBV7-9, the J call TRBJ2-5; D possibly corresponds to TRBD2 (6 bases). The CDR3 spans 14 residues. Germline CDR1 is SEHNR and CDR2 is FQNEAQ (reference sequence). V was trimmed by 7 bases and J by 0 bases, leaving 12 bases between them. The CDR3 DNA sequence: TGTGCCAGCACACCCGGGAGTTACCAAGAGACCCAGTACTTC. Its translation is CASTPGSYQETQYF.

The V and J genes are TRBV30 and TRBJ2-7; 9 bases agree with TRBD1. J lost 6 bases, V lost 6 bases, and 12 bases had no gene match. The CDR3 sequence is 14 residues long. Germline lookup yields CDR1 GTSNPN and CDR2 SVGIG (reference sequence). This CDR3 is CACAWGTGFAEQYF. CDR3 coding DNA: TGTGCCTGTGCTTGGGGGACAGGGTTCGCCGAGCAGTACTTC. The whole variable domain, remainder taken from reference TRBV30 and TRBJ2-7, is SQTIHQWPATLVQPVGSPLSLECTVEGTSNPNLYWYRQAAGRGLQLLFYSVGIGQISSEVPQNLSASRPQDRQFILSSKKLLLSDSGFYLCACAWGTGFAEQYFGPGTRLTVT.

V usage is TRBV5-4 and J usage is TRBJ2-1, with 14 bases lining up with TRBD2. Germline assignment: CDR1 SGHNT and CDR2 YYREEE (reference sequence). J lost 9 bases, V lost 0 bases, and 2 bases had no gene match. This CDR3 has 15 amino acids. The CDR3 nucleotides are TGTGCCAGCAGCTTGGGACTAGCGGGAGGGACTGAGCAGTTCTTC. Translation: CASSLGLAGGTEQFF.

The V gene is TRBV30, the J gene TRBJ1-1; D remains ambiguous. Trimming took 4 bases from V and 2 from J, leaving 8 bases between them. The germline CDR1 and CDR2 sequences are GTSNPN and SVGIG (reference sequence). This CDR3 has 12 residues. CDR3 nucleotides: TGTGCCTGGAACATGATAAACACTGAAGCTTTCTTT. This gives the protein CAWNMINTEAFF.

J is TRBJ2-5 and V is TRBV4-3, with no clear D. The CDR3 has 14 amino acids. Germline V gives CDR1 LGHNA, CDR2 YSLEER. Deletions cut 0 bases from V and 5 bases from J, with 10 bases between. The CDR3 protein is CASSQDTGDETQYF. CDR3 nucleotides: TGCGCCAGCAGCCAAGATACCGGAGACGAGACCCAGTACTTC.

The chain recombines TRBV11-3 with TRBJ2-7, with 8 bases fitting TRBD2. Germline lookup yields CDR1 SGHNT and CDR2 YENEEA. V was pared by 5 bases and J by 6 bases, with 15 bases of the junction left unmatched. The CDR3 is 16 residues long. The CDR3 reads CASSGEGSGTWGEQYF. The CDR3 DNA sequence: TGTGCCAGCAGCGGGGAAGGTAGCGGGACTTGGGGCGAGCAGTACTTC.

The chain is built from TRBV7-2 and TRBJ2-1; 7 bases agree with TRBD1. This CDR3 has 11 residues. Germline CDR1 and CDR2: SGHTA and FQGNSA. Trimming removed 3 bases from V and 12 bases from J; junction bases left unmatched: 2. CDR3 in DNA: TGTGCCAGCAGCTTCGGGACAGTGCAGTTCTTC. It yields the protein CASSFGTVQFF.